The 10 T cell receptor beta chains listed next were all sequenced from one sample in a study of T cells in narcolepsy. Clones were read by immunoSEQ multiplex PCR, and TCRdb kept only the in-frame ones, dropping some. The repertoire holds 30,000 to 40,000 clones, with more than 75% as singletons. The specimen sequenced was CD45RA- memory CD4+ T cells from PBMCs. All receptors derive from a human donor with narcolepsy.

The chain carries TRBV15 and TRBJ2-7; no reliable D call. Germline-derived CDR1 and CDR2 are LNHNV and YYDKDF (reference sequence). CDR3 size: 16 residues. V was cut by 0 bases and J by 3 bases, with 15 bases left in between. The CDR3, as DNA: TGTGCCACCAGCAGAGAAGGGTTGGGCTTAAGCTACGAGCAGTACTTC. Translating gives CATSREGLGLSYEQYF.

J is TRBJ1-1 and V is TRBV29-1; D may be TRBD1 (5 bases). Germline values: CDR1 SQVTM, CDR2 ANQGSEA. Trimming left V 7 bases short and J 5 bases short, with 20 bases between. The CDR3 consists of 14 residues. The CDR3 coding sequence is TGCAGCGGGCGTGTGATGGGGCTGGATACTGAAGCTTTCTTT. It is translated as CSGRVMGLDTEAFF.

Concerning this clone: The junction differs from germline at one of its ends, possibly a read error. CDR3 bases: TGTGCCAGCATCTTAGCGGGAGCGGCCTACAATGAGCAGTTCTTC. It yields the protein CASILAGAAYNEQFF. The chain combines TRBV7-9 with TRBJ2-1; TRBD2 matches at 9 bases. Germline CDR1 and CDR2: SEHNR and FQNEAQ (reference sequence). This CDR3 region has 15 residues.

This clone was counted only a few times. The chain joins TRBV7-2 to TRBJ1-2, with a weak D call TRBD1 (6 bases). Germline V gene lookup returns CDR1 SGHTA and CDR2 FQGNSA. The CDR3 has 15 amino acids. V shed 1 base and J shed 1 base, with 10 bases lying between them. CDR3: CASSLGPGVNYGYTF. CDR3 nucleotide sequence: TGTGCCAGCAGCTTAGGGCCAGGGGTTAACTATGGCTACACCTTC.

This clone appeared a few times. The chain links TRBV27 to TRBJ2-2; D may be TRBD1 (6 bases). The V gene lost 3 bases and the J gene lost 5 bases, with 13 bases spanning the gap. The CDR3 consists of 15 residues. CDR1 is MNHEY, CDR2 SMNVEV, per germline (reference sequence). The CDR3 protein is CASSFSRGGTGELFF. The CDR3 nucleotides read TGTGCCAGCAGTTTCTCCAGGGGCGGTACCGGGGAGCTGTTTTTT.

CDR3 amino acids: CASNEQGLSYEQYF. The CDR3 DNA sequence: TGCGCCAGCAACGAACAGGGGCTCTCCTACGAGCAGTACTTC. The chain employs TRBV5-1 and TRBJ2-7; 7 bases line up with TRBD1. Germline V gives CDR1 SGHRS, CDR2 YFSETQ. V shed 6 bases and J 0 bases; nucleotides not matched to a gene: 6. The CDR3 is made up of 14 amino acids. The variable domain in full, with the rest retrieved from reference TRBV5-1 and TRBJ2-7, is KAGVTQTPRYLIKTRGQQVTLSCSPISGHRSVSWYQQTPGQGLQFLFEYFSETQRNKGNFPGRFSGRQFSNSRSEMNVSTLELGDSALYLCASNEQGLSYEQYFGPGTRLTVT.

The chain employs TRBV6-1 and TRBJ1-2; D perhaps matches TRBD1 (6 bases). CDR1 MNHNS and CDR2 SASEGT come from the germline V gene. V dropped 8 bases and J dropped 4 bases, with 14 bases sitting between them. CDR3 length: 13 amino acids. The CDR3 region is CASCQDRLYGYTF. The CDR3 region has the DNA TGTGCCAGCTGTCAGGACAGACTCTATGGCTACACCTTC.

This clone has just one count. The rearrangement uses TRBV7-2 and TRBJ2-2; D unclear. This CDR3 spans 14 amino acids. The V end lost 4 bases, the J end lost 4 bases, and 10 bases lay between the germline ends. The germline gives CDR1 SGHTA, CDR2 FQGNSA. The CDR3 DNA reads TGTGCCAGCAGCTCCGGAGATACCACCGGGGAGCTGTTTTTT. Translating it yields CASSSGDTTGELFF.

The chain has TRBV6-1 and TRBJ1-1; perhaps TRBD1 as D (5 bases). Trimming removed 2 bases from V and 7 bases from J, with 17 bases in between. The CDR3 contains 15 residues. CDR1 and CDR2 from the germline V gene are MNHNS and SASEGT. CDR3 DNA: TGTGCCAGCAGTGAATTTGGAGGGGAAGGGGATGAAGCTTTCTTT. Protein sequence: CASSEFGGEGDEAFF.

This clone came up a few times. The V call is TRBV11-1, the J call TRBJ2-3, with D perhaps TRBD2 (6 bases). Germline V gives CDR1 SGHAT, CDR2 FQDESV (reference sequence). The CDR3 extends over 15 amino acids. V lost 3 bases to trimming and J lost 4 bases, with 14 bases between them. The DNA for the CDR3 is TGTGCCAGCAGCTTGAACTCGGGGGTGGCAGATACGCAGTATTTT. Its protein product is CASSLNSGVADTQYF.